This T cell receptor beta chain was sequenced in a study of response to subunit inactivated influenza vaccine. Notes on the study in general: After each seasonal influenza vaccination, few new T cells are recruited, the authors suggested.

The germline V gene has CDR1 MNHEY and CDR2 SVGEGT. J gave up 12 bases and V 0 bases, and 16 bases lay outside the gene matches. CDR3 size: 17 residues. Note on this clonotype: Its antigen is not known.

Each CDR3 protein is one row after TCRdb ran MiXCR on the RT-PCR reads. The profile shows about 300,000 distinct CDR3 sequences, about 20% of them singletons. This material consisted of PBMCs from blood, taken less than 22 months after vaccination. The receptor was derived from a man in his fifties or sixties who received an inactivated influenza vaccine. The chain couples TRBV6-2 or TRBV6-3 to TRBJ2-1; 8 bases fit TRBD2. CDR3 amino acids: CASSYSGSSGFPWGQFF. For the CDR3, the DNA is TGTGCCAGCAGTTACTCGGGTTCTAGCGGGTTCCCGTGGGGGCAGTTCTTC.